Listed here are 21 T cell receptor beta chains from one sample, sequenced in a study of blood T cell repertoires in COVID-19. Repertoires were generated with immunoSEQ multiplex PCR, while TCRdb's copy carries only in-frame clones and drops some. The data contain more than 110,000 clones, roughly 80% of them singletons. The sample consisted of peripheral blood. The receptors shown here come from an elderly woman with acute or convalescent COVID-19.

The rearrangement uses TRBV7-6 and TRBJ1-1, with TRBD1 matching over 9 bases. CDR1 is SGHVS and CDR2 is FNYEAQ in the germline V gene. Trimming cost V 3 bases and J 7 bases; bases outside gene matches: 12. The CDR3 runs 16 residues. Written as DNA, the CDR3 is TGTGCCAGCAGCTTCCAGCCGGGACAGGGTTCTCATGAAGCTTTCTTT. Its translation: CASSFQPGQGSHEAFF.

This clone was recorded once. This CDR3 is CASSSRDRGSEKLFF. In DNA, the CDR3 is TGTGCCAGCAGCTCTCGGGACAGGGGAAGTGAAAAACTGTTTTTT. This chain links TRBV7-9 with TRBJ1-4; TRBD1 agrees at 10 bases. The CDR3 consists of 15 residues. V lost 4 bases, J lost 7 bases, and 6 bases stayed unmatched. CDR1 is SEHNR and CDR2 is FQNEAQ in the germline V gene (reference sequence). The variable domain in full, with the rest retrieved from reference TRBV7-9 and TRBJ1-4, is DTGVSQNPRHKITKRGQNVTFRCDPISEHNRLYWYRQTLGQGPEFLTYFQNEAQLEKSRLLSDRFSAERPKGSFSTLEIQRTEQGDSAMYLCASSSRDRGSEKLFFGSGTQLSVL.

The chain uses TRBV19 and TRBJ2-1; tentatively, D is TRBD1 (7 bases). Germline V gene sequence: CDR1 LNHDA, CDR2 SQIVND (reference sequence). The CDR3 totals 13 residues. V was trimmed by 7 bases and J by 9 bases, leaving 16 bases between them. DNA of the CDR3: TGTGCCAGTAACAGCAGGGGGGCTGGTGAGCAGTTCTTC. Encoded protein: CASNSRGAGEQFF. The full variable domain, its missing parts supplied by reference TRBV19 and TRBJ2-1, is DGGITQSPKYLFRKEGQNVTLSCEQNLNHDAMYWYRQDPGQGLRLIYYSQIVNDFQKGDIAEGYSVSREKKESFPLTVTSAQKNPTAFYLCASNSRGAGEQFFGPGTRLTVL.

The V and J genes are TRBV3-1 (or the pseudogene TRBV3-2) and TRBJ2-5, with TRBD1 matching 8 bases. V trimming: 5 bases; J trimming: 4 bases; junction bases outside the gene matches: 15. CDR3 size: 17 residues. Germline V gives CDR1 LGHDT, CDR2 YNNKEL (reference sequence). The CDR3 sequence: CASSAIGNRGMGETQYF. The CDR3 DNA is TGTGCCAGCAGCGCTATTGGAAACAGGGGGATGGGAGAGACCCAGTACTTC.

The chain joins TRBV30 to TRBJ1-1; D gene ambiguous. Looked up from germline, CDR1 is GTSNPN and CDR2 is SVGIG (reference sequence). V was cut by 3 bases and J by 0 bases, with 8 bases left in between. The length of the CDR3 is 13 residues. The CDR3 loop reads CAWRTSMNTEAFF. The CDR3 region has the DNA TGTGCCTGGAGAACCAGTATGAACACTGAAGCTTTCTTT.

The chain links TRBV5-4 to TRBJ2-5; 9 bases fit TRBD2. This CDR3 is built from 16 residues. The germline gives CDR1 SGHNT, CDR2 YYREEE (reference sequence). The V segment lost 2 bases and the J segment 9 bases; nucleotides outside the gene matches: 14. This chain's CDR3 is CASSFGLALRDRAQYF. The CDR3 DNA reads TGTGCCAGCAGCTTTGGACTAGCGCTAAGAGATCGGGCCCAGTACTTC.

V is TRBV7-9 and J is TRBJ1-2, with D perhaps TRBD1 (6 bases). Germline V gene lookup returns CDR1 SEHNR and CDR2 FQNEAQ (reference sequence). Trimming took 1 base from V and 6 from J, leaving 15 bases between them. The CDR3 sequence is 15 residues long. As DNA, the CDR3 is TGTGCCAGCAGCTTAGTTCGTTGGGGGCGAGATGGCTACACCTTC. Translating it yields CASSLVRWGRDGYTF. The complete variable domain, with remaining parts taken from reference TRBV7-9 and TRBJ1-2, reads DTGVSQNPRHKITKRGQNVTFRCDPISEHNRLYWYRQTLGQGPEFLTYFQNEAQLEKSRLLSDRFSAERPKGSFSTLEIQRTEQGDSAMYLCASSLVRWGRDGYTFGSGTRLTVV.

The V and J genes are TRBV6-5 and TRBJ2-5; 8 positions match TRBD2. V shed 10 bases, J shed 5 bases, and the junction held 12 bases outside the gene matches. The CDR3 length is 14 residues. Germline V CDR1 and CDR2: MNHEY, SVGAGI. The CDR3 spells CATEKAGGWETQYF. CDR3 in DNA: TGTGCCACCGAGAAGGCGGGGGGCTGGGAGACCCAGTACTTC.

The chain recombines TRBV5-6 with TRBJ1-5, with 8 bases aligning to TRBD1. The J segment lost 0 bases and the V segment lost 1 base, leaving 6 bases of the junction unmatched. This CDR3 contains 17 residues. Per the germline V gene, CDR1 is SGHDT and CDR2 is YYEEEE. CDR3 residues: CASSLYRQGYSNQPQHF. CDR3 bases: TGTGCCAGCAGCTTGTATCGACAGGGGTATAGCAATCAGCCCCAGCATTTT.

The chain has TRBV4-1 and TRBJ2-7; D is unresolved. Per germline, CDR1 MGHRA and CDR2 YSYEKL. CDR3 length equals 11 residues. V lost 2 bases, J lost 5 bases, and 4 bases lay in between. CDR3 protein: CASSQSNEQYF. The CDR3 bases are TGCGCCAGCAGCCAATCAAACGAGCAGTACTTC.

DNA of the CDR3: TGCGCCAGCAGCTTGGCTGGGGGCTTACGTAGCCAAACGCAGTATTTT. Residues: CASSLAGGLRSQTQYF. The chain links TRBV5-1 to TRBJ2-3, with a possible D match to TRBD1 (6 bases). The germline V and J ends were trimmed by 0 bases and 9 bases, with 20 bases remaining between them. CDR1 and CDR2 (germline): SGHRS, YFSETQ. This CDR3 spans 16 amino acids.

CDR3 DNA sequence: TGTGCCAGCAGACGACAGGGGCCATATCCCTACGAGCAGTACTTC. Amino acids: CASRRQGPYPYEQYF. The V call is TRBV6-5, the J call TRBJ2-7, with 8 bases matching TRBD1. This CDR3 contains 15 residues. Germline CDR1 is MNHEY and CDR2 is SVGAGI. The V and J ends lost 6 bases and 2 bases, in that order; junction bases with no gene match: 9.

This rearrangement joins TRBV18 to TRBJ1-5; 7 nucleotides match TRBD1. Trimming at V came to 0 bases and at J to 2 bases, leaving 10 bases not matched to a gene. Looked up from germline, CDR1 is KGHSH and CDR2 is LQKENI. The CDR3 extends over 18 amino acids. The CDR3 nucleotides read TGTGCCAGCTCACCACCGAATACAGGGGAGTTGGGCAATCAGCCCCAGCATTTT. Translated: CASSPPNTGELGNQPQHF.

The chain has TRBV6-1 and TRBJ1-3, with D tentatively TRBD1 (6 bases). The ends were cut back, 3 bases at V and 1 base at J, with 10 bases in the middle. Germline CDR1 MNHNS, CDR2 SASEGT. This CDR3 comprises 15 residues. Written as DNA, the CDR3 is TGTGCCAGCAGTGACAGGGGATTATCTGGAAACACCATATATTTT. Amino acids: CASSDRGLSGNTIYF.

This sequence joins TRBV27 and TRBJ2-7; possible D gene TRBD2, 5 bases. Trimming removed 3 bases from V and 2 bases from J, with 8 bases in between. This CDR3 contains 13 residues. Germline lookup yields CDR1 MNHEY and CDR2 SMNVEV (reference sequence). This chain's CDR3 is CASSFHGTYEQYF. CDR3 in DNA: TGTGCCAGCAGTTTTCACGGGACCTACGAGCAGTACTTC.

The sample holds one count of this clone. The chain couples TRBV2 to TRBJ2-2, with 10 bases identical to TRBD1. Germline V gene sequence: CDR1 SNHLY, CDR2 FYNNEI. After removal of 7 bases from V and 6 bases from J, the junction contained 8 bases not matched to a gene. The CDR3 is made up of 15 amino acids. The CDR3, as DNA: TGTGCCAGCAAGGGGACAGGGGCAACCCCCGGGGAGCTGTTTTTT. Its protein is CASKGTGATPGELFF.

The chain couples TRBV28 to TRBJ2-7; D remains ambiguous. With 9 bases removed from V and 3 bases from J, the gap between germline ends came to 12 bases. Looked up from germline, CDR1 is MDHEN and CDR2 is SYDVKM. The CDR3 contains 12 residues. The CDR3 protein is CASLTGDYEQYF. CDR3 bases: TGTGCCAGTTTGACCGGAGACTACGAGCAGTACTTC.

The genes are TRBV5-5 and TRBJ1-1; D is uncertain. V shed 4 bases and J shed 2 bases, with 12 bases lying between them. Per germline, CDR1 SGHKS and CDR2 YYEKEE (reference sequence). The CDR3 consists of 14 residues. CDR3 sequence: CASSQMGGNTEAFF. The CDR3 bases are TGTGCCAGCAGCCAGATGGGAGGCAACACTGAAGCTTTCTTT.

On this clone: One junction end disagrees with the germline gene, perhaps due to a read error. The V and J genes are TRBV15 and TRBJ1-4, with no clear D. The CDR3 length is 13 residues. Germline V gene lookup returns CDR1 LNHNV and CDR2 YYDKDF (reference sequence). The CDR3, as DNA: TGTGCCACCAGAAGAGGGAGGGATGAAAAACTGTTTTTT. Translation gives CATRRGRDEKLFF.

The chain has TRBV11-2 and TRBJ1-5, with D possibly being TRBD1 (5 bases). The CDR3 has 13 amino acids. Germline V CDR1 and CDR2: SGHAT, FQNNGV. Deletions cut 3 bases from V and 3 bases from J, with 6 bases between. CDR3 DNA sequence: TGTGCCAGCAGCTTGACAGACAATCAGCCCCAGCATTTT. Translating it yields CASSLTDNQPQHF.

This clone was recorded once. The chain recombines TRBV28 with TRBJ1-1; D is uncertain. Germline CDR1 and CDR2: MDHEN and SYDVKM. Trimming shortened V by 3 bases and J by 4 bases, and 12 bases separated the two germline ends. The CDR3 sequence is 14 residues long. The CDR3, as DNA: TGTGCCAGCAGTTTGCAGCGGGTAGGCACTGAAGCTTTCTTT. Translated, it gives CASSLQRVGTEAFF.